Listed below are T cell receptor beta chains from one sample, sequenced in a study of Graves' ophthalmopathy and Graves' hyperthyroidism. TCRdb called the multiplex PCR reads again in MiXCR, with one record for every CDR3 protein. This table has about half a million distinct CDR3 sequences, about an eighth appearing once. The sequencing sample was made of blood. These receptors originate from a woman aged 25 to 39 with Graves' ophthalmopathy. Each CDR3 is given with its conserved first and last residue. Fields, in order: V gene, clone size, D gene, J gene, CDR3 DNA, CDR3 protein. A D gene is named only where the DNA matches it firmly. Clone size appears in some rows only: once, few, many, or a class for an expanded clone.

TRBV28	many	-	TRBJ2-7	TGTGCCAGCAGTTCCCCCCGTAAACGTAGCTCCTACGAGCAGTACTTC	CASSSPRKRSSYEQYF
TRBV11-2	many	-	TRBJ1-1	TGTGCCAGCAGCTTCTCCGGGACCCGGTTAGGAGCTTTCTTT	CASSFSGTRLGAFF
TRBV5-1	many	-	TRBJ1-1	TGCGCCAGCAGCTTTTATGTGGAGGGGAAGAACACTGAAGCTTTCTTT	CASSFYVEGKNTEAFF
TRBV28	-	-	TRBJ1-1	TGTGCCAGCAGCGTCCCCGGTCCTCCGGAGACGGCTGAAGCTTTCTTT	CASSVPGPPETAEAFF
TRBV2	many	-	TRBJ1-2	TGTGCCAGCATTATTGGGACAATCATCTATGGCTACACCTTC	CASIIGTIIYGYTF
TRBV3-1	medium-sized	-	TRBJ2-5	TGTGCCAGCAGCCCTCGGGCCGGAGCAGGAGGGACCCAGTACTTC	CASSPRAGAGGTQYF
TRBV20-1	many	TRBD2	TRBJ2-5	TGCAGTGCTACCCCGGGGACTAGCGGGGGGGAGACCCAGTACTTC	CSATPGTSGGETQYF
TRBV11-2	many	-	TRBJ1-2	TGTGCCAGCAGCTTAGATCCATGGGGAGGAAATGGCTACACCTTC	CASSLDPWGGNGYTF
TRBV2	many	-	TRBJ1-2	TGTGCCAGCAGTGAATGGGGCGTTAACTATGGCTACACCTTC	CASSEWGVNYGYTF
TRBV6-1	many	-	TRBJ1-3	TGTGCCAGCAAAGAACAGGGCTCATCTGGAAACACCATATATTTT	CASKEQGSSGNTIYF
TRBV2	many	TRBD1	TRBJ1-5	TGTGCCAGCAGTAGATCCGGGACAGGGGGGCAGCCCCAGCATTTT	CASSRSGTGGQPQHF
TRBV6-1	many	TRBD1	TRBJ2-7	TGTGCCAGCAGCGAAGGACAGGGGGCGGGTTACGAGCAGTACTTC	CASSEGQGAGYEQYF
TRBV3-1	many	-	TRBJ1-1	TGTGCCAGCAGCCAAGATTTTACAGAAGTCGCTGCTTTCTTT	CASSQDFTEVAAFF
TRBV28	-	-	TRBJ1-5	TGTGCCAGCAGCCCAAGGGGGGAATTGCCCAATCAGCCCCAGCATTTT	CASSPRGELPNQPQHF
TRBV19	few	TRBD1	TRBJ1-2	TGTGCCAGCACGGGACAGGGAACTTTCTATGGCTACACCTTC	CASTGQGTFYGYTF
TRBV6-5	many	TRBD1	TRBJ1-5	TGTGCCAGCACTCAGGGACAGGGAACGGTGCAGCCCCAGCATTTT	CASTQGQGTVQPQHF
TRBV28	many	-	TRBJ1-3	TGTGCCAGCAGCCGCCCCCAGATAAGTGTTTCTGGAAACACCATATATTTT	CASSRPQISVSGNTIYF
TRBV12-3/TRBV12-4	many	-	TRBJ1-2	TGTGCCAGCAGTTTAACTCGGCAGGGGGGCTACACCTTC	CASSLTRQGGYTF
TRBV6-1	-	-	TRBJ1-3	TGTGCCAGCGGTCCGGCCCAGGGTTCTGGAAACACCATATATTTT	CASGPAQGSGNTIYF
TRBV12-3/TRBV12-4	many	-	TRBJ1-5	TGTGCCAGCAGAGGCCGGGGGGGCTGGGATCAGCCCCAGCATTTT	CASRGRGGWDQPQHF
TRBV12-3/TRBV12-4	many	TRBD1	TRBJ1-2	TGTGCCAGCAGTTTGGGGGGCGGGACAGGGGATGGCTACACCTTC	CASSLGGGTGDGYTF
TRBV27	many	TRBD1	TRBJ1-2	TGTGCCAGCAGTCTAGGGACAGAATATGGCTACACCTTC	CASSLGTEYGYTF
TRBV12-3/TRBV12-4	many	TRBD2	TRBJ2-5	TGTGCCAGCAGTCAAGGACTAGCGGGAGGGCCGATGGGAGAGACCCAGTACTTC	CASSQGLAGGPMGETQYF
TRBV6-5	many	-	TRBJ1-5	TGTGCCAGCAGTTACGTGGCAGGGGGCAATCAGCCCCAGCATTTT	CASSYVAGGNQPQHF
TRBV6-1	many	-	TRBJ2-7	TGTGCCAGCAGTGAAGCGGGTTTTCCCTACGAGCAGTACTTC	CASSEAGFPYEQYF
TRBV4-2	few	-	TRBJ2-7	TGTGCCAGCAGCCAAGTGCGGGGGCAAGGGCAGTACTTC	CASSQVRGQGQYF
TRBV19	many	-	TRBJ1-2	TGTGCCAGTAGTTTCGGGACGGCGGACTATGGCTACACCTTC	CASSFGTADYGYTF
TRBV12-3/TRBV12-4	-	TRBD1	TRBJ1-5	TGTGCCAGCAGCCTCGACAGGGGGCGGAATCAGCCCCAGCATTTT	CASSLDRGRNQPQHF
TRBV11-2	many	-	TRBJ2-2	TGTGCCAGCAGCTCCCGGGCTAACACCGGGGAGCTGTTTTTT	CASSSRANTGELFF
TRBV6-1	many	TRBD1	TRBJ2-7	TGTGCCAGCAGGGACAGGGGGAACTACGAGCAGTACTTC	CASRDRGNYEQYF
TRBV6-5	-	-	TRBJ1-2	TGTGCCAGCAGTTTACTAGCAGATCAGGTTGGCTACACCTTC	CASSLLADQVGYTF
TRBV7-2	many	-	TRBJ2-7	TGTGCCAGCAGCTTAGCCTGGGGGGGCGGGGAAACCTACGAGCAGTACTTC	CASSLAWGGGETYEQYF
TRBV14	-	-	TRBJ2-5	TGTGCCAGCAGCCAACCCGGGAACTCCCAAGAGACCCAGTACTTC	CASSQPGNSQETQYF
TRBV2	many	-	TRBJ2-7	TGTGCCAGCAGGATAGCCCCGGCTTCCTACGAGCAGTACTTC	CASRIAPASYEQYF
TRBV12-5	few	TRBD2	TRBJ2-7	TGTGCTAGTGGTTTGGTACGGGCTAGCGGGGAATACGAGCAGTACTTC	CASGLVRASGEYEQYF